This T cell receptor (beta chain) was captured in a study of T cell responses to AZD1222 COVID-19 vaccine. CDR1 is LNHDA and CDR2 is SQIVND in the germline V gene (reference sequence). This CDR3 comprises 15 residues. The germline V and J ends were trimmed by 5 bases and 1 base, with 11 bases remaining between them. The data were produced by immunoSEQ multiplex PCR, yet TCRdb's version contains in-frame clones alone and is incomplete. Of 70,000 to 75,000 clones listed, roughly 75% are singletons. The V and J genes are TRBV19 and TRBJ2-2; D unresolved. The sample in question was peripheral blood, obtained 28 days after the second AZD1222 dose. The clonotype comes from an adult who received the AZD1222 COVID-19 vaccine. The CDR3 bases are TGTGCCAGTAGTCCCCGCCAGCGGAACACCGGGGAGCTGTTTTTT. Its protein is CASSPRQRNTGELFF.